A single sample is the source of the 28 T cell receptor beta chains below, sequenced in a study of T cell repertoires in cytomegalovirus infection. TCRdb redid the calling of the reads with MiXCR, one entry per CDR3 protein. The sample includes hundreds of thousands of distinct CDR3 sequences, around 10% seen only once; the top ten take approximately 2.4%. The sequencing input was PBMCs. These receptors all come from a human donor in good health (CMV status not recorded). Some clones in this sample may be carry-over from other donors' samples.

This clonotype showed up many times. This sequence joins TRBV7-9 and TRBJ1-2; D might be TRBD1 (6 bases). Trimming cost V 5 bases and J 4 bases, with 14 bases left between them. The CDR3 contains 14 residues. Germline CDR1 SEHNR, CDR2 FQNEAQ (reference sequence). The CDR3, as DNA: TGTGCCAGCAGCGCACAGGGCGAGGGCTATGGCTACACCTTC. This encodes CASSAQGEGYGYTF.

This clonotype was counted ten times or more. This may be a read error, as it is one base from a much larger clone. The chain employs TRBV7-9 and TRBJ2-5, with D possibly being TRBD1 (6 bases). CDR3 length: 14 amino acids. Germline values: CDR1 SEHNR, CDR2 FQNEAQ (reference sequence). Trimming pared 3 bases from V and 0 bases from J, leaving 8 bases between. The CDR3 here is CASSFRDNQETQYF. In DNA form, the CDR3 reads TGTGCCAGCAGCTTCCGGGACAACCAAGAGACCCAGTACTTC.

This chain uses TRBV9 with TRBJ1-2; D ambiguous. This CDR3 is 12 amino acids long. The V and J ends lost 4 bases and 6 bases respectively, with 10 bases between them. Per the germline V gene, CDR1 is SGDLS and CDR2 is YYNGEE. Here the CDR3 reads CASSTRVDGYTF. CDR3 DNA: TGTGCCAGCAGCACGAGGGTCGATGGCTACACCTTC.

The rearrangement uses TRBV9 and TRBJ2-6, with 7 bases that match TRBD1. V was clipped by 4 bases and J by 2 bases; unmatched bases: 3. This CDR3 comprises 15 residues. Germline V gives CDR1 SGDLS, CDR2 YYNGEE. The CDR3 region is CASSITGAGANVLTF. The CDR3 DNA is TGTGCCAGCAGCATCACAGGGGCTGGGGCCAACGTCCTGACTTTC.

This clonotype was seen at least ten times. The chain is built from TRBV7-3 and TRBJ2-2, with TRBD2 matching 8 bases. The CDR3 has 14 amino acids. Germline CDR1 and CDR2: SGHTA and FQGTGA. V was clipped by 3 bases and J by 6 bases; unmatched bases: 3. The CDR3 spells CASSFTAGAGELFF. DNA of the CDR3: TGTGCCAGCAGCTTCACAGCGGGGGCCGGGGAGCTGTTTTTT.

This clonotype was found many times. The chain joins TRBV12-3 or TRBV12-4 to TRBJ2-1; no firm D call. Trimming took 5 bases from V and 12 from J, leaving 14 bases between them. The CDR3 is 12 amino acids. CDR3 region: CASSLGPRGQFF. DNA of the CDR3: TGTGCCAGCAGTCTGGGTCCCCGCGGGCAGTTCTTC.

This clonotype was seen ten or more times. The chain combines TRBV12-3 or TRBV12-4 with TRBJ2-6, with D perhaps TRBD1 (5 bases). This CDR3 is built from 16 residues. Deletions cut 8 bases from V and 0 bases from J, with 14 bases between. The CDR3 loop reads CASRQGGGSGANVLTF. In DNA, the CDR3 is TGTGCCAGCCGGCAGGGTGGTGGCTCTGGGGCCAACGTCCTGACTTTC.

The chain links TRBV5-5 to TRBJ2-1; 10 bases line up with TRBD1. Germline V gene data show CDR1 as SGHKS and CDR2 as YYEKEE (reference sequence). The junction had 11 bases not matched to a gene; V was cut back by 4 bases and J by 4 bases. CDR3 length equals 17 residues. This CDR3 is CASSPRTGGKGYNEQFF. The CDR3 DNA follows: TGTGCCAGCAGCCCCCGGACAGGGGGAAAGGGATACAATGAGCAGTTCTTC.

This clonotype was seen more than once but under ten times. CDR3 coding DNA: TGTGCCAGCAGCTTAGAAGGACTAGCGGGCAATGAGCAGTTCTTC. Translation gives CASSLEGLAGNEQFF. This sequence joins TRBV7-9 and TRBJ2-1; 11 nucleotides align to TRBD2. The length of the CDR3 is 15 residues. The J segment lost 6 bases and the V segment lost 1 base, leaving 2 bases of the junction unmatched. Germline V lookup: CDR1 SEHNR, CDR2 FQNEAQ (reference sequence). The full variable domain, its missing parts supplied by reference TRBV7-9 and TRBJ2-1, is DTGVSQNPRHKITKRGQNVTFRCDPISEHNRLYWYRQTLGQGPEFLTYFQNEAQLEKSRLLSDRFSAERPKGSFSTLEIQRTEQGDSAMYLCASSLEGLAGNEQFFGPGTRLTVL.

J is TRBJ2-5 and V is TRBV18; TRBD1 might be the D (5 bases). The CDR3 has 13 amino acids. In germline, CDR1 is KGHSH, CDR2 LQKENI. The V end was cut by 5 bases, the J end by 10 bases, with 17 bases between. CDR3: CASSLSDTRDQYF. CDR3 in DNA: TGTGCCAGCTCATTATCGGACACTCGTGACCAGTACTTC.

This clonotype was seen repeatedly, ten times or more. CDR3 amino acids: CASSLGVHPEAFF. DNA of the CDR3: TGTGCCAGCAGCTTAGGGGTTCACCCTGAAGCTTTCTTT. This chain connects TRBV11-1 to TRBJ1-1; D is undetermined. Germline loops: CDR1 SGHAT, CDR2 FQDESV (reference sequence). V was pared by 1 base and J by 6 bases, with 9 bases between. The CDR3 is made up of 13 amino acids.

This clonotype came up many times. The genes are TRBV7-2 and TRBJ1-1; no clear D. The V end was cut by 3 bases, the J end by 6 bases, with 11 bases between. Germline V gives CDR1 SGHTA, CDR2 FQGNSA. This CDR3 comprises 13 residues. The CDR3 nucleotides are TGTGCCAGCAGCTTCGGCAGGACGGCTGAAGCTTTCTTT. Protein product: CASSFGRTAEAFF.

This clonotype was counted at least ten times. The chain couples TRBV5-1 to TRBJ2-7; 7 nucleotides agree with TRBD1. This CDR3 is built from 11 residues. CDR1 and CDR2 from the germline V gene are SGHRS and YFSETQ. Trimming removed 3 bases from V and 6 bases from J; junction bases left unmatched: 0. The CDR3 protein is CASSSGGEQYF. CDR3 nucleotide sequence: TGCGCCAGCAGCTCAGGGGGCGAGCAGTACTTC. Supplemented by reference TRBV5-1 and TRBJ2-7, the full variable domain reads KAGVTQTPRYLIKTRGQQVTLSCSPISGHRSVSWYQQTPGQGLQFLFEYFSETQRNKGNFPGRFSGRQFSNSRSEMNVSTLELGDSALYLCASSSGGEQYFGPGTRLTVT.

This clonotype was seen many times. This sequence joins TRBV28 and TRBJ1-1; 9 bases align to TRBD1. CDR3 length: 16 amino acids. Trimming removed 3 bases from V and 0 bases from J; junction bases left unmatched: 5. The germline CDR1 and CDR2 sequences are MDHEN and SYDVKM. The CDR3 is CASSFTGGLVNTEAFF. In nucleotides, the CDR3 is TGTGCCAGCAGTTTTACAGGGGGCTTGGTGAACACTGAAGCTTTCTTT.

The V gene is TRBV20-1, the J gene TRBJ1-3; unclear D gene. Germline values: CDR1 DFQATT, CDR2 SNEGSKA (reference sequence). The CDR3 runs to 16 residues. V lost 3 bases, J lost 2 bases, and 17 bases lay in between. The CDR3 loop reads CSASWREAWAGNTIYF. CDR3 bases: TGCAGTGCTAGCTGGAGGGAAGCTTGGGCTGGAAACACCATATATTTT.

This clonotype was detected a few times. The chain combines TRBV9 with TRBJ2-6, with no clear D. The ends were cut back, 0 bases at V and 0 bases at J, with 7 bases in the middle. Germline V lookup: CDR1 SGDLS, CDR2 YYNGEE. This CDR3 is built from 16 residues. The CDR3 region has the DNA TGTGCCAGCAGCGTAGATCCCAGCTCTGGGGCCAACGTCCTGACTTTC. Translating gives CASSVDPSSGANVLTF. The entire variable domain, with the rest obtained from reference TRBV9 and TRBJ2-6, is as follows: DSGVTQTPKHLITATGQRVTLRCSPRSGDLSVYWYQQSLDQGLQFLIQYYNGEERAKGNILERFSAQQFPDLHSELNLSSLELGDSALYFCASSVDPSSGANVLTFGAGSRLTVL.

A note on this clonotype: A clone one base away is much larger, so this may be a read error. The chain employs TRBV28 and TRBJ1-2; 7 bases line up with TRBD1. The CDR3 sequence is 14 residues long. Germline V gene lookup returns CDR1 MDHEN and CDR2 SYDVKM. Written as DNA, the CDR3 is TGTGCCAGCAGTACGGAACAGGGGTACTATGACTACACCTTC. This codes for CASSTEQGYYDYTF.

This clonotype was seen many times. The chain links TRBV15 to TRBJ1-5; D is undetermined. Trimming stripped 5 bases from V and 2 bases from J, with 4 bases between. CDR3 length: 12 amino acids. Looked up from germline, CDR1 is LNHNV and CDR2 is YYDKDF (reference sequence). The DNA for the CDR3 is TGTGCCACCAGCCCGGGCAATCAGCCCCAGCATTTT. Amino acid sequence: CATSPGNQPQHF.

This clonotype was observed many times. This chain joins TRBV7-2 and TRBJ1-5; 7 bases are shared with TRBD1. Germline values: CDR1 SGHTA, CDR2 FQGNSA. Trimming cost V 6 bases and J 6 bases; bases outside gene matches: 8. The CDR3 has 14 residues. The CDR3 nucleotides are TGTGCCAGCAGTTTCACAGGGGAAGGTCAGCCCCAGCATTTT. Its translation is CASSFTGEGQPQHF.

This clonotype turned up a few times. The rearrangement uses TRBV28 and TRBJ1-1; tentative D call: TRBD1 (6 bases). The CDR3 spans 18 residues. The V and J ends lost 6 bases and 5 bases respectively, with 28 bases between them. In germline, CDR1 is MDHEN, CDR2 SYDVKM. This CDR3 is CASRTFWGQGTRGTEAFF. The CDR3 nucleotides are TGTGCCAGCAGAACTTTTTGGGGACAAGGCACCAGGGGAACTGAAGCTTTCTTT.

This clonotype was counted at least ten times. V and J are TRBV29-1 and TRBJ2-1, with D possibly TRBD1 on 6 matching bases. Trimming cost V 7 bases and J 6 bases, with 10 bases left between them. The CDR3 has 11 residues. Germline CDR1 SQVTM, CDR2 ANQGSEA. The CDR3 protein is CSAGTPNEQFF. As DNA, the CDR3 is TGCAGCGCCGGGACACCCAATGAGCAGTTCTTC.

The V and J genes are TRBV5-1 and TRBJ1-3; no clear D gene. The CDR3 has 14 residues. Germline lookup yields CDR1 SGHRS and CDR2 YFSETQ. V gave up 4 bases and J gave up 4 bases, with 12 bases separating them. CDR3 DNA: TGCGCCAGCAGCCCCCCAGAATTCGGAAACACCATATATTTT. Its translation is CASSPPEFGNTIYF.

This chain connects TRBV20-1 to TRBJ1-1, with D unclear. Germline V gene sequence: CDR1 DFQATT, CDR2 SNEGSKA (reference sequence). CDR3 length: 11 amino acids. Trimming left V 6 bases short and J 4 bases short, with 9 bases between. This CDR3 reads CSAKRGTEAFF. CDR3 sequence (DNA): TGCAGTGCCAAACGCGGCACTGAAGCTTTCTTT.

DNA for the CDR3: TGTGCCAGCAGTTTCCCCCGAGGGACCCAGTACTTC. It specifies CASSFPRGTQYF. V gene TRBV28 combines with J gene TRBJ2-5; no clear D. With 3 bases removed from V and 7 bases from J, the gap between germline ends came to 9 bases. Looked up from germline, CDR1 is MDHEN and CDR2 is SYDVKM. This CDR3 contains 12 residues.

This clonotype was detected ten times or more. The chain uses TRBV12-3 or TRBV12-4 and TRBJ2-7, with D hard to call. There are 11 residues in the CDR3. The germline V and J ends were trimmed by 7 bases and 1 base, with 5 bases remaining between them. In DNA form, the CDR3 reads TGTGCCAGCACGCGGTCCTACGAGCAGTACTTC. Amino acids: CASTRSYEQYF.

This clonotype was seen only once. CDR3 amino acids: CASSLGGPWDEQFF. The DNA for the CDR3 is TGCGCCAGCAGCTTGGGAGGCCCTTGGGATGAGCAGTTCTTC. This rearrangement joins TRBV5-1 to TRBJ2-1; D is unclear. This CDR3 region has 14 residues. The germline CDR1 and CDR2 sequences are SGHRS and YFSETQ. Trimming took 0 bases from V and 8 from J, leaving 12 bases between them.

This clonotype was picked up a small number of times. CDR3 nucleotide sequence: TGCAGCGTTGACAAGATTGAGGTGGGGGACGCTAACTATGGCTACACCTTC. This codes for CSVDKIEVGDANYGYTF. The chain has TRBV29-1 and TRBJ1-2; TRBD1 is a possible D gene (5 bases). Germline V gene lookup returns CDR1 SQVTM and CDR2 ANQGSEA. With 3 bases removed from V and 0 bases from J, the gap between germline ends came to 20 bases. The CDR3 length is 17 residues.

The chain uses TRBV20-1 and TRBJ2-3; 8 nucleotides agree with TRBD2. The V and J ends lost 5 bases and 0 bases, in that order; junction bases with no gene match: 7. Per the germline V gene, CDR1 is DFQATT and CDR2 is SNEGSKA (reference sequence). The CDR3 covers 15 residues. CDR3 nucleotides: TGCAGTGCTCCCCGGGAGGGGTCGAGCACAGATACGCAGTATTTT. Translation: CSAPREGSSTDTQYF.